The next 24 T cell receptor beta chains were all read from a single sample in a study of blood T cell repertoires in COVID-19. Libraries were prepared by immunoSEQ multiplex PCR; TCRdb keeps only in-frame clonotypes and omits some of them. The sample records tens of thousands of clones, more than 90% being singletons. Sequencing was done on a sample of peripheral blood. Receptor source: a human donor in a cohort sampled during active COVID-19.

The rearrangement uses TRBV5-1 and TRBJ2-7; 15 bases fit TRBD2. Trimming cost V 4 bases and J 6 bases; bases outside gene matches: 5. In germline, CDR1 is SGHRS, CDR2 YFSETQ. The CDR3 is 15 amino acids. The CDR3 nucleotides read TGCGCCAGCAGCGGACTAGCGGGAGGGCCAGGCGAGCAGTACTTC. It is translated as CASSGLAGGPGEQYF. The entire variable domain, with the rest obtained from reference TRBV5-1 and TRBJ2-7, is as follows: KAGVTQTPRYLIKTRGQQVTLSCSPISGHRSVSWYQQTPGQGLQFLFEYFSETQRNKGNFPGRFSGRQFSNSRSEMNVSTLELGDSALYLCASSGLAGGPGEQYFGPGTRLTVT.

Points on this clone: Additional DNA sequences in this sample encode the identical CDR3. J is TRBJ2-1 and V is TRBV19; D is uncertain. Looked up from germline, CDR1 is LNHDA and CDR2 is SQIVND (reference sequence). This CDR3 comprises 13 residues. The V and J ends lost 1 base and 5 bases respectively, with 6 bases between them. The DNA for the CDR3 is TGTGCCAGTAGTATAGGACATAACAATGAGCAGTTCTTC. It specifies CASSIGHNNEQFF. The full variable domain, rest sourced from reference TRBV19 and TRBJ2-1, is DGGITQSPKYLFRKEGQNVTLSCEQNLNHDAMYWYRQDPGQGLRLIYYSQIVNDFQKGDIAEGYSVSREKKESFPLTVTSAQKNPTAFYLCASSIGHNNEQFFGPGTRLTVL.

Of note for this clone: One end of the junction fails to match germline, which may point to a read error. The chain recombines TRBV6-5 with TRBJ1-2; D gene uncertain. The CDR3 consists of 12 residues. Germline lookup yields CDR1 MNHEY and CDR2 SVGAGI. CDR3 in DNA: TGTGCCAGCAGTTTAAACGGGAGAGGGCTCTCCTTC. Protein sequence: CASSLNGRGLSF.

The chain carries TRBV3-1 (or the pseudogene TRBV3-2) and TRBJ2-2; TRBD2 agrees at 7 bases. Germline V gives CDR1 LGHDT, CDR2 YNNKEL (reference sequence). V shed 3 bases, J shed 7 bases, and the junction held 11 bases outside the gene matches. CDR3 length: 16 residues. CDR3 DNA: TGTGCCAGCAGCCAGACTAGCCCTGAGTGGTACGGGGAGCTGTTTTTT. Its protein is CASSQTSPEWYGELFF.

The chain recombines TRBV7-9 with TRBJ1-2; no firm D call. Deletions cut 2 bases from V and 6 bases from J, with 13 bases between. This CDR3 is built from 14 residues. The germline V gene has CDR1 SEHNR and CDR2 FQNEAQ (reference sequence). CDR3: CASSLSKAADGYTF. CDR3 in DNA: TGTGCCAGCAGCTTAAGTAAGGCCGCGGATGGCTACACCTTC.

Points on this clone: At the DNA level, this CDR3 is encoded by other sequences in the same sample as well. The chain employs TRBV7-2 and TRBJ2-7, with D possibly matching TRBD2 (6 bases). The ends were cut back, 1 base at V and 2 bases at J, with 12 bases in the middle. This CDR3 spans 15 amino acids. From germline, CDR1 is SGHTA and CDR2 FQGNSA. CDR3 residues: CASSLDGRATYEQYF. The CDR3 nucleotides read TGTGCCAGCAGCTTAGACGGGAGAGCCACCTACGAGCAGTACTTC. The full variable domain, in which reference TRBV7-2 and TRBJ2-7 provide the parts outside the CDR3, is GAGVSQSPSNKVTEKGKDVELRCDPISGHTALYWYRQSLGQGLEFLIYFQGNSAPDKSGLPSDRFSAERTGGSVSTLTIQRTQQEDSAVYLCASSLDGRATYEQYFGPGTRLTVT.

The chain combines TRBV27 with TRBJ1-1; perhaps TRBD1 as D (6 bases). The V gene's germline CDR1 is MNHEY and CDR2 SMNVEV (reference sequence). V lost 8 bases and J 0 bases, leaving 13 bases between the germline ends. The CDR3 spans 14 residues. CDR3 region: CASAKGGVNTEAFF. The CDR3 bases are TGTGCCAGCGCGAAGGGGGGGGTGAACACTGAAGCTTTCTTT.

This clone has a single count. This chain links TRBV4-3 with TRBJ2-7, with 8 bases lining up with TRBD1. The V gene's germline CDR1 is LGHNA and CDR2 YSLEER. This CDR3 has 15 residues. V dropped 3 bases and J dropped 0; count of bases not matched to a gene: 4. CDR3 amino acids: CASSHGTGPSYEQYF. The CDR3 DNA follows: TGCGCCAGCAGCCATGGGACAGGTCCCTCCTACGAGCAGTACTTC.

The rearrangement uses TRBV11-2 and TRBJ2-1; D gene ambiguous. The germline CDR1 and CDR2 sequences are SGHAT and FQNNGV. The length of the CDR3 is 14 residues. The germline V and J ends were trimmed by 3 bases and 5 bases, with 11 bases remaining between them. CDR3 nucleotides: TGTGCCAGCAGCTTGGCAGGCAAAAACAATGAGCAGTTCTTC. Translation gives CASSLAGKNNEQFF.

The chain combines TRBV12-3 or TRBV12-4 with TRBJ1-2; D is unresolved. Trimming shortened V by 1 base and J by 8 bases, and 11 bases separated the two germline ends. This CDR3 spans 13 amino acids. CDR3 coding DNA: TGTGCCAGCAGTTTAGTTAGGAGTAAAGGCTACACCTTC. This translates into CASSLVRSKGYTF.

V usage is TRBV10-3 and J usage is TRBJ2-7; D is ambiguous. The CDR3 runs to 12 residues. V was clipped by 0 bases and J by 4 bases, with 4 bases between them. Germline CDR1 and CDR2: ENHRY and SYGVKD. The CDR3 spells CAISESRYEQYF. In DNA form, the CDR3 reads TGTGCCATCAGTGAGTCCAGATACGAGCAGTACTTC.

This chain joins TRBV9 and TRBJ2-1; 12 nucleotides align to TRBD2. This CDR3 contains 16 residues. In germline, CDR1 is SGDLS, CDR2 YYNGEE. V dropped 5 bases and J dropped 9; count of bases not matched to a gene: 12. The CDR3 spells CASSTRTSGKMGEQFF. Written as DNA, the CDR3 is TGTGCCAGCAGTACCCGGACTAGCGGGAAGATGGGTGAGCAGTTCTTC.

The chain employs TRBV18 and TRBJ1-3; the match to TRBD1 covers 9 bases. This CDR3 comprises 18 residues. J lost 0 bases, V lost 3 bases, and 9 bases had no gene match. Germline V gene sequence: CDR1 KGHSH, CDR2 LQKENI. The CDR3 protein is CASSPLRDRDSSGNTIYF. The CDR3 DNA reads TGTGCCAGCTCACCGCTGCGGGACAGGGATAGCTCTGGAAACACCATATATTTT.

The chain couples TRBV9 to TRBJ2-2; D is possibly TRBD1 (6 bases). V gave up 0 bases and J gave up 1 base, with 10 bases separating them. Germline CDR1 is SGDLS and CDR2 is YYNGEE. CDR3 length: 16 amino acids. Here the CDR3 reads CASSVGPTGNTGELFF. The CDR3 nucleotides are TGTGCCAGCAGCGTAGGCCCGACAGGGAACACCGGGGAGCTGTTTTTT.

CDR3 loop: CAWNVAGTGELFF. Here the CDR3 DNA reads TGTGCCTGGAATGTAGCAGGGACCGGGGAGCTGTTTTTT. The rearrangement links TRBV30 to TRBJ2-2; a weak D match, TRBD1 (5 bases). This CDR3 is built from 13 residues. Germline CDR1 reads GTSNPN; CDR2 reads SVGIG (reference sequence). The V and J ends lost 4 bases and 5 bases respectively, with 11 bases between them.

For the CDR3, the DNA is TGTGCCAGCAGCCTTCGGCGGAGCGACACCGGGGAGCTGTTTTTT. It translates to CASSLRRSDTGELFF. This chain links TRBV2 with TRBJ2-2; D gene unclear. The CDR3 is 15 residues long. With 6 bases removed from V and 3 bases from J, the gap between germline ends came to 14 bases. The germline CDR1 and CDR2 sequences are SNHLY and FYNNEI.

The V and J genes are TRBV7-2 and TRBJ2-5, with 7 bases matching TRBD1. After removal of 6 bases from V and 2 bases from J, the junction contained 6 bases not matched to a gene. The germline V gene encodes CDR1 SGHTA and CDR2 FQGNSA. This CDR3 has 14 amino acids. The CDR3 sequence is CASSWTGPQETQYF. CDR3 nucleotides: TGTGCCAGCAGTTGGACAGGACCGCAAGAGACCCAGTACTTC.

V is TRBV5-1 and J is TRBJ2-1; 9 bases are shared with TRBD2. CDR1 and CDR2 (germline): SGHRS, YFSETQ. This CDR3 comprises 14 residues. J was trimmed by 3 bases and V by 6 bases; bases with no gene match: 4. CDR3 DNA sequence: TGCGCCAGCACTTCTAGCGGGAACTACAATGAGCAGTTCTTC. This encodes CASTSSGNYNEQFF.

This clone was seen once. J is TRBJ2-1 and V is TRBV28, with TRBD1 as a possible D gene (5 bases). The ends were cut back, 6 bases at V and 4 bases at J, with 19 bases in the middle. This CDR3 contains 16 residues. Germline V lookup: CDR1 MDHEN, CDR2 SYDVKM. For the CDR3, the DNA is TGTGCCAGCAGCCAAAGTCTAGGGGTGTTGTACAATGAGCAGTTCTTC. Protein product: CASSQSLGVLYNEQFF.

The genes are TRBV7-2 and TRBJ1-2; TRBD1 agrees at 7 bases. Germline V gene lookup returns CDR1 SGHTA and CDR2 FQGNSA. Germline trimming cut 1 base from V and 6 bases from J; bases unmatched to any gene: 5. The CDR3 loop spans 14 amino acids. The CDR3 sequence is CASSLEQGKNGYTF. The CDR3 nucleotides are TGTGCCAGCAGCTTAGAACAGGGGAAGAATGGCTACACCTTC.

CDR3 amino acids: CASRWTMNTEAFF. The CDR3 region has the DNA TGTGCCAGCAGGTGGACTATGAACACTGAAGCTTTCTTT. The chain recombines TRBV5-5 with TRBJ1-1; D unresolved. Germline CDR1 SGHKS, CDR2 YYEKEE (reference sequence). The CDR3 is made up of 13 amino acids. V was cut by 5 bases and J by 0 bases, with 8 bases left in between.

The chain recombines TRBV6-1 with TRBJ2-3; D is possibly TRBD2 (6 bases). CDR3 length: 14 residues. Trimming shortened V by 2 bases and J by 5 bases, and 11 bases separated the two germline ends. CDR1 MNHNS and CDR2 SASEGT come from the germline V gene. CDR3 bases: TGTGCCAGCAGTGAAAGCGGGTGGCAAGATACGCAGTATTTT. Translated: CASSESGWQDTQYF.

The chain carries TRBV28 and TRBJ2-3; 10 bases map to TRBD1. The V gene end was trimmed by 5 bases and the J gene end by 2 bases; junction bases not matched to a gene: 10. The CDR3 consists of 17 residues. The germline V gene encodes CDR1 MDHEN and CDR2 SYDVKM. The CDR3 here is CASSPLGQGVATDTQYF. Written as DNA, the CDR3 is TGTGCCAGCAGTCCCTTAGGACAGGGGGTTGCCACAGATACGCAGTATTTT.

The rearrangement uses TRBV7-9 and TRBJ1-2, with TRBD1 matching 8 bases. This CDR3 is 14 amino acids long. Germline V gene data show CDR1 as SEHNR and CDR2 as FQNEAQ (reference sequence). The V segment lost 7 bases and the J segment 7 bases; nucleotides outside the gene matches: 11. The CDR3 here is CASTRPDRVRGYTF. The DNA of the CDR3 is TGTGCCAGCACCCGCCCGGACAGGGTCCGTGGCTACACCTTC. Using reference TRBV7-9 and TRBJ1-2 for the parts outside the CDR3, the full variable domain is DTGVSQNPRHKITKRGQNVTFRCDPISEHNRLYWYRQTLGQGPEFLTYFQNEAQLEKSRLLSDRFSAERPKGSFSTLEIQRTEQGDSAMYLCASTRPDRVRGYTFGSGTRLTVV.